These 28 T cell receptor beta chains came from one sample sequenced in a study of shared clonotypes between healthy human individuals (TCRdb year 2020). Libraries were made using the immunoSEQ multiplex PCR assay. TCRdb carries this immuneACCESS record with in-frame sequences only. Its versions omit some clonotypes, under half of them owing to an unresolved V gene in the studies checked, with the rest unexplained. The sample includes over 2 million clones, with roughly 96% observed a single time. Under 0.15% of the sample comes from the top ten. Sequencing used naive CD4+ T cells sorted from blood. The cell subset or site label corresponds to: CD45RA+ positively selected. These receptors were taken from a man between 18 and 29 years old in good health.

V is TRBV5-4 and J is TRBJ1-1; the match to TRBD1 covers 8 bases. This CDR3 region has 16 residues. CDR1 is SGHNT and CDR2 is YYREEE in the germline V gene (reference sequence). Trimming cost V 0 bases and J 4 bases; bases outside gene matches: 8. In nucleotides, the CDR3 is TGTGCCAGCAGCTTGGAGGGCAGGGGGCGAGGCACTGAAGCTTTCTTT. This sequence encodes CASSLEGRGRGTEAFF.

The CDR3 bases are TGTGCCAGTGGACAGGGGGCATTACTGAACACTGAAGCTTTCTTT. Its protein is CASGQGALLNTEAFF. The rearrangement links TRBV19 to TRBJ1-1; 11 bases map to TRBD1. Losses at the gene ends were 8 bases for V and 0 bases for J; bases not matched to a gene: 5. This CDR3 spans 15 amino acids. Germline lookup yields CDR1 LNHDA and CDR2 SQIVND (reference sequence).

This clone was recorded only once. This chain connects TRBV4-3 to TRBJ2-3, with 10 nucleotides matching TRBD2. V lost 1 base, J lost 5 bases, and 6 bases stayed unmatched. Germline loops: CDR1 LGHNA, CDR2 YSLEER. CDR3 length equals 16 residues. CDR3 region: CASSQASSGSVDTQYF. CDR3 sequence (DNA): TGCGCCAGCAGCCAAGCGTCTAGCGGGAGTGTAGATACGCAGTATTTT.

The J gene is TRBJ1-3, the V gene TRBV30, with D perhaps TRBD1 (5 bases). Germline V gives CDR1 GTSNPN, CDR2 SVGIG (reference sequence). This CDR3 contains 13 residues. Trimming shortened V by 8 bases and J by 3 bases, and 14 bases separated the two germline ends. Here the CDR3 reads CARGQRGGNTIYF. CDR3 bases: TGTGCCCGCGGTCAGAGGGGTGGAAACACCATATATTTT.

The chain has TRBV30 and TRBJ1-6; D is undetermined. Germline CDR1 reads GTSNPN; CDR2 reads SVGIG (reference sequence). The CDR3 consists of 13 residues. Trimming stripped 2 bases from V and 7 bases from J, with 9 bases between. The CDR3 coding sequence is TGTGCCTGGAGTCAAGAGGCCAATTCACCCCTCCACTTT. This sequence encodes CAWSQEANSPLHF.

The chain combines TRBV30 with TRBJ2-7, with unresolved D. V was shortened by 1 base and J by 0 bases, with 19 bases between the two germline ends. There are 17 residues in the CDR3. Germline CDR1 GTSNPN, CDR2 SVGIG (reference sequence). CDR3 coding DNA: TGTGCCTGGAGTGATACTCGGGCTGGCTATCGCTCCTACGAGCAGTACTTC. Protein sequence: CAWSDTRAGYRSYEQYF.

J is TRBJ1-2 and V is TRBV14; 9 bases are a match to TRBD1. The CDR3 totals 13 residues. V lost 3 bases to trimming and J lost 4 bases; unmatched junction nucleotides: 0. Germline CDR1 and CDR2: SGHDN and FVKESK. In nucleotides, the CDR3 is TGTGCCAGCAGCCAGGGACAGGGCTATGGCTACACCTTC. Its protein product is CASSQGQGYGYTF.

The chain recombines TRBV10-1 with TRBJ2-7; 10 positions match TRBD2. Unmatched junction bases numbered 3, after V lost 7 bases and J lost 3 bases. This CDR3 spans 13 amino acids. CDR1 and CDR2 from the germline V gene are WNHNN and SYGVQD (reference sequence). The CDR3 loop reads CASTLAGDYEQYF. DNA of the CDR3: TGCGCCAGCACCCTAGCGGGGGACTACGAGCAGTACTTC.

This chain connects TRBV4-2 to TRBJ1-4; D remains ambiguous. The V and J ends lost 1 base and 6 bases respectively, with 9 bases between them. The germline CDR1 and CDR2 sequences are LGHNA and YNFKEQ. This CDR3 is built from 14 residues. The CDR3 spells CASSQGYRDEKLFF. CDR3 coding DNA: TGTGCCAGCAGCCAAGGTTACCGGGATGAAAAACTGTTTTTT.

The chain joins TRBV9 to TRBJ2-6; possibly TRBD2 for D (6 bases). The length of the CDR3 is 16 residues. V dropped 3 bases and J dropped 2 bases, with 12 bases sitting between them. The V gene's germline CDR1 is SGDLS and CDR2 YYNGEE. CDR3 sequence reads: CASSGGGVPGANVLTF. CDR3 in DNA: TGTGCCAGCAGCGGTGGCGGGGTACCTGGGGCCAACGTCCTGACTTTC.

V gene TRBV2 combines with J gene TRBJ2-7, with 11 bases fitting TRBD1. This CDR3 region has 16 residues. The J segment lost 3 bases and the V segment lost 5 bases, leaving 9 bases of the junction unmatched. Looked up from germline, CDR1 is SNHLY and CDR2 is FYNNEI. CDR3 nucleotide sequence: TGTGCCAGCAGTCACCCTGCCGGGACAGGGGGCTACGAGCAGTACTTC. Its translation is CASSHPAGTGGYEQYF.

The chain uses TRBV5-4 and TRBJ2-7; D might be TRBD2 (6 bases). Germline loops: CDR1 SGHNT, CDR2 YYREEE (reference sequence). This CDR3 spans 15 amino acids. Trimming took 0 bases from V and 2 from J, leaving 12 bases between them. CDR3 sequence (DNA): TGTGCCAGCAGCTTGGCCGGGAGACAAACCTACGAGCAGTACTTC. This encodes CASSLAGRQTYEQYF.

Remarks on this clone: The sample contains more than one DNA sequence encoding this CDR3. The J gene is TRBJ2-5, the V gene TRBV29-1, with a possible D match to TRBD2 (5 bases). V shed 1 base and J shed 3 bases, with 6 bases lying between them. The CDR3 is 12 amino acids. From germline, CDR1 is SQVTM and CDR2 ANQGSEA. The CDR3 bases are TGCAGCGTTGAAGCGGGAAAAGAGACCCAGTACTTC. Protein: CSVEAGKETQYF.

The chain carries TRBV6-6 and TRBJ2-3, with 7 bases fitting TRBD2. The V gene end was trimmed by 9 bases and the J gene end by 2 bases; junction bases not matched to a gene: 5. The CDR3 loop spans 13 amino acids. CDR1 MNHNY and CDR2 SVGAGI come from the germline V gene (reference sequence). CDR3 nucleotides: TGTGCCAGTCGAGCGGGAAACACAGATACGCAGTATTTT. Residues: CASRAGNTDTQYF.

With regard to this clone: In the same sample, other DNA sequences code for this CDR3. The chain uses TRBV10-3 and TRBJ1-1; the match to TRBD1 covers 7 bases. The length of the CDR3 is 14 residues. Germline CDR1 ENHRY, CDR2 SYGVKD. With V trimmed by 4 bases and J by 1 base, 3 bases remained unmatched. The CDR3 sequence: CAISAGTENTEAFF. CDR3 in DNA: TGTGCCATCAGTGCCGGGACAGAGAACACTGAAGCTTTCTTT.

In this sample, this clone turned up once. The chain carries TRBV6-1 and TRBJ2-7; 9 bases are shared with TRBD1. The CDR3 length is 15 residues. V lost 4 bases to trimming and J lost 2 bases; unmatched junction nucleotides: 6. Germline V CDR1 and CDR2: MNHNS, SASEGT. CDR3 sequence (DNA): TGTGCCAGCAGTGGACCGGGACAGGGACCCTACGAGCAGTACTTC. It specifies CASSGPGQGPYEQYF.

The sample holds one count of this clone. DNA for the CDR3: TGTGCCAGCTCACCACAGGTCAATGAGCAGTTCTTC. Translated, it gives CASSPQVNEQFF. J is TRBJ2-1 and V is TRBV18; D gene unclear. This CDR3 comprises 12 residues. Trimming cost V 1 base and J 6 bases, with 4 bases left between them. Germline V CDR1 and CDR2: KGHSH, LQKENI.

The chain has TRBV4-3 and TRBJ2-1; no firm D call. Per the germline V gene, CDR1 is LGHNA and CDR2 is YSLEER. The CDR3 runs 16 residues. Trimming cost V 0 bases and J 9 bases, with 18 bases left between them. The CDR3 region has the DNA TGCGCCAGCAGCCAAGAGGTGGCTACTCAGAACCGTGAGCAGTTCTTC. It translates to CASSQEVATQNREQFF.

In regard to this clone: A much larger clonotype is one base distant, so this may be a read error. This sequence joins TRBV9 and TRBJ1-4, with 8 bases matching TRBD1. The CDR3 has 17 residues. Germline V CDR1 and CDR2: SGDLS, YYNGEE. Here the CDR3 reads CASSVEGTGSTNENLFF. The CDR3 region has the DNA TGTGCCAGCAGCGTAGAAGGGACAGGATCAACTAATGAAAACCTGTTTTTT.

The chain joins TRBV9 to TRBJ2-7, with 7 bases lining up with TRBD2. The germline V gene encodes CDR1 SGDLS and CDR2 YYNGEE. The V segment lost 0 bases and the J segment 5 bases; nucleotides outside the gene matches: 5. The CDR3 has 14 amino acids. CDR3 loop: CASSVGGGSNEQYF. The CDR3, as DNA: TGTGCCAGCAGCGTAGGGGGCGGGAGCAACGAGCAGTACTTC.

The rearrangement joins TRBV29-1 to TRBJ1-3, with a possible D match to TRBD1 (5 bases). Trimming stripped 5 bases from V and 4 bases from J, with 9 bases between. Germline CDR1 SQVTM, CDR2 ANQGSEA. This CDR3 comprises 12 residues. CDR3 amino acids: CSVLTEGNTIYF. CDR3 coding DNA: TGCAGCGTTTTGACAGAAGGAAACACCATATATTTT.

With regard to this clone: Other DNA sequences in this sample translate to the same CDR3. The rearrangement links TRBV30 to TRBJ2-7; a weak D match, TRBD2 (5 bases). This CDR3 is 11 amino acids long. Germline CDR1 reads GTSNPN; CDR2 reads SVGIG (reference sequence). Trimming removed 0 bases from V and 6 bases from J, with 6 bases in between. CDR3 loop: CAWSVGGEQYF. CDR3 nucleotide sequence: TGTGCCTGGAGTGTCGGAGGCGAGCAGTACTTC.

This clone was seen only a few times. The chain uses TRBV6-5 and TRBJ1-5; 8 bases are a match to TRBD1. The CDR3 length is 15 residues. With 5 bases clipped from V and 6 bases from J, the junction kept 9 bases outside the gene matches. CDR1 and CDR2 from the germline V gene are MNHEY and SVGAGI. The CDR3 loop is CASSPGRTGSQPQHF. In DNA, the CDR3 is TGTGCCAGCAGTCCGGGCCGGACAGGGAGTCAGCCCCAGCATTTT.

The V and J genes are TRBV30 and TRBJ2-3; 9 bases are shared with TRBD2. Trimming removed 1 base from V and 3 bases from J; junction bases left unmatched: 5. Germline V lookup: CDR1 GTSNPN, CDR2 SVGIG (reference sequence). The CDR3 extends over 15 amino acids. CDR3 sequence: CAWSGSGRATDTQYF. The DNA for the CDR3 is TGTGCCTGGAGTGGTAGCGGGAGAGCGACAGATACGCAGTATTTT.

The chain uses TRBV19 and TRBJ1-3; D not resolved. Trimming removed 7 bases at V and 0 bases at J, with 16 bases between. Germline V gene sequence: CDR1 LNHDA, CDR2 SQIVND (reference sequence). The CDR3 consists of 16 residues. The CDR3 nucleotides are TGTGCCAGTACGGAGAGTTCCAAAATCTCTGGAAACACCATATATTTT. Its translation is CASTESSKISGNTIYF.

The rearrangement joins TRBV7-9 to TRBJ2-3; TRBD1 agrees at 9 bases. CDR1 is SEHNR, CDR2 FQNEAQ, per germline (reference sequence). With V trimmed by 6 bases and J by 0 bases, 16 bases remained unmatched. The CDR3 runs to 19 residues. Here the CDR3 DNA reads TGTGCCAGCAGACGACCTCTACCGGGACAGGGAACTAGCACAGATACGCAGTATTTT. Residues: CASRRPLPGQGTSTDTQYF. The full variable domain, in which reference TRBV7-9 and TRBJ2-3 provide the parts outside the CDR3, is DTGVSQNPRHKITKRGQNVTFRCDPISEHNRLYWYRQTLGQGPEFLTYFQNEAQLEKSRLLSDRFSAERPKGSFSTLEIQRTEQGDSAMYLCASRRPLPGQGTSTDTQYFGPGTRLTVL.

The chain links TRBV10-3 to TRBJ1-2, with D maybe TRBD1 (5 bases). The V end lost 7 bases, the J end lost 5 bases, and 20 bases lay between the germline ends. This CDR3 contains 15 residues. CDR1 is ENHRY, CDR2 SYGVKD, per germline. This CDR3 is CAITDGARQPYGYTF. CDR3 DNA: TGTGCCATCACCGATGGGGCGAGACAGCCTTATGGCTACACCTTC.

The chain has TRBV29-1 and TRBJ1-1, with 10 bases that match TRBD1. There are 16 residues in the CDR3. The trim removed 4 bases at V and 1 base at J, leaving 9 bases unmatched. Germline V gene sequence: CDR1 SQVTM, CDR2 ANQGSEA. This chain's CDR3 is CSVAIDRGPRNTEAFF. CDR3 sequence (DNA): TGCAGCGTTGCCATAGACAGGGGGCCCCGGAACACTGAAGCTTTCTTT.